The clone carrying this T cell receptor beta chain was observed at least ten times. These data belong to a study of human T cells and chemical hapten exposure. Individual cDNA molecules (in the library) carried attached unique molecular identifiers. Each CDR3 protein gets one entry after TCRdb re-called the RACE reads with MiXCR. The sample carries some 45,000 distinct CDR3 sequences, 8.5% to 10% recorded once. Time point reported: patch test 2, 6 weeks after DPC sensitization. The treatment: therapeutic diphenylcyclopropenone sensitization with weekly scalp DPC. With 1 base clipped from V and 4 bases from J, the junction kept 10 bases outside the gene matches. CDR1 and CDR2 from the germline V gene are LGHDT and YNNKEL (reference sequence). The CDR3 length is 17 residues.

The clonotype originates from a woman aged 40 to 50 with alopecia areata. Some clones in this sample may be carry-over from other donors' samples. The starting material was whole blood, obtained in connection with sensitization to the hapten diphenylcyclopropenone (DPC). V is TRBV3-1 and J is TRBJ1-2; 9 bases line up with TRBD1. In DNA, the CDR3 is TGTGCCAGCAGCCAAGGGACAGGGGACCCCATCGCCTATGGCTACACCTTC. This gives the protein CASSQGTGDPIAYGYTF. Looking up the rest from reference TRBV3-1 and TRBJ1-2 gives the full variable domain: DTAVSQTPKYLVTQMGNDKSIKCEQNLGHDTMYWYKQDSKKFLKIMFSYNNKELIINETVPNRFSPKSPDKAHLNLHINSLELGDSAVYFCASSQGTGDPIAYGYTFGSGTRLTVV.